The 32 T cell receptor beta chains below come from one sample, sequenced in a study of T cell responses to AZD1222 COVID-19 vaccine. Generated by immunoSEQ multiplex PCR, the TCRdb table keeps only in-frame clones and is missing some. In the table there are 150,000 to 200,000 clones, 90% of which are singletons. The specimen comprised peripheral blood, sampled on day 0 of AZD1222 vaccination. The receptors originated from an adult in good health.

This clone was seen only once. V is TRBV9 and J is TRBJ1-2; D may be TRBD1 (6 bases). Germline assignment: CDR1 SGDLS and CDR2 YYNGEE. With 5 bases removed from V and 4 bases from J, the gap between germline ends came to 21 bases. This CDR3 spans 16 amino acids. The CDR3 coding sequence is TGTGCCAGCAGTGAGGGGAATCCGGACAGTTCCTATGGCTACACCTTC. It translates to CASSEGNPDSSYGYTF.

This chain uses TRBV28 with TRBJ1-3; D is possibly TRBD1 (6 bases). Trimming removed 4 bases at V and 0 bases at J, with 13 bases between. Germline-derived CDR1 and CDR2 are MDHEN and SYDVKM. The CDR3 has 16 residues. In DNA form, the CDR3 reads TGTGCCAGCAGTTCCGGGACACCCAGCTCTGGAAACACCATATATTTT. It codes for CASSSGTPSSGNTIYF.

The chain recombines TRBV5-5 with TRBJ2-5; TRBD1 matches at 9 bases. This CDR3 has 14 residues. CDR1 is SGHKS, CDR2 YYEKEE, per germline (reference sequence). Trimming at V came to 5 bases and at J to 5 bases, leaving 7 bases not matched to a gene. This CDR3 is CASRSGTGIETQYF. The DNA of the CDR3 is TGTGCCAGCAGATCCGGGACAGGGATCGAGACCCAGTACTTC.

The genes are TRBV2 and TRBJ2-7; TRBD1 might be the D (6 bases). V lost 1 base to trimming and J lost 4 bases, with 11 bases between them. Germline values: CDR1 SNHLY, CDR2 FYNNEI. This CDR3 is 14 amino acids long. The CDR3 region is CASSEGTAKYEQYF. In DNA, the CDR3 is TGTGCCAGCAGTGAAGGGACAGCTAAATACGAGCAGTACTTC.

The chain combines TRBV6-6 with TRBJ2-3; no clear D. Trimming took off 6 bases at V and 1 base at J, with 11 bases between the two ends. Per germline, CDR1 MNHNY and CDR2 SVGAGI (reference sequence). This CDR3 contains 14 residues. CDR3 residues: CASSRNDGTDTQYF. In nucleotides, the CDR3 is TGTGCCAGCAGCCGAAACGACGGCACAGATACGCAGTATTTT.

The chain carries TRBV4-2 and TRBJ2-3; TRBD2 matches 9 bases. The CDR3 has 16 amino acids. Trimming cost V 4 bases and J 4 bases; bases outside gene matches: 9. Looked up from germline, CDR1 is LGHNA and CDR2 is YNFKEQ. The CDR3 protein is CASSPIAGVLADTQYF. In DNA, the CDR3 is TGTGCCAGCAGCCCTATAGCGGGAGTGCTCGCAGATACGCAGTATTTT.

The chain joins TRBV6-2 or TRBV6-3 to TRBJ2-1; 8 bases fit TRBD2. Germline V gene data show CDR1 as MNHEY and CDR2 as SVGEGT. The CDR3 covers 15 residues. Unmatched junction bases numbered 7, after V lost 2 bases and J lost 7 bases. The CDR3 nucleotides read TGTGCCAGCAGTTACGGTGGCGGGGGGACGAATGAGCAGTTCTTC. It specifies CASSYGGGGTNEQFF.

The V and J genes are TRBV5-6 and TRBJ2-2, with 10 bases fitting TRBD2. With 0 bases clipped from V and 7 bases from J, the junction kept 3 bases outside the gene matches. The CDR3 runs to 15 residues. CDR1 SGHDT and CDR2 YYEEEE come from the germline V gene. This chain's CDR3 is CASSLGLAGDGELFF. The DNA of the CDR3 is TGTGCCAGCAGCTTGGGTCTAGCGGGGGACGGGGAGCTGTTTTTT. Looking up the rest from reference TRBV5-6 and TRBJ2-2 gives the full variable domain: DAGVTQSPTHLIKTRGQQVTLRCSPKSGHDTVSWYQQALGQGPQFIFQYYEEEERQRGNFPDRFSGHQFPNYSSELNVNALLLGDSALYLCASSLGLAGDGELFFGEGSRLTVL.

In its sample, this clone was seen once. V is TRBV6-6 and J is TRBJ1-1; D unresolved. The V end lost 2 bases, the J end lost 1 base, and 11 bases lay between the germline ends. The CDR3 is 15 residues long. Germline V gives CDR1 MNHNY, CDR2 SVGAGI (reference sequence). CDR3 amino acids: CASSYNGAGNTEAFF. CDR3 coding DNA: TGTGCCAGCAGTTACAACGGAGCGGGGAACACTGAAGCTTTCTTT.

This chain joins TRBV28 and TRBJ1-3; D is ambiguous. The V gene's germline CDR1 is MDHEN and CDR2 SYDVKM. V was clipped by 8 bases and J by 0 bases, with 11 bases between them. The CDR3 is 14 amino acids. The chain's CDR3 is CASRSSASGNTIYF. As DNA, the CDR3 is TGTGCCAGCCGAAGCAGTGCCTCTGGAAACACCATATATTTT.

This clone occurred a few times. The chain carries TRBV5-4 and TRBJ1-5; no firm D call. V was shortened by 2 bases and J by 9 bases, with 12 bases between the two germline ends. Germline loops: CDR1 SGHNT, CDR2 YYREEE (reference sequence). The CDR3 runs 13 residues. The CDR3 DNA reads as TGTGCCAGCAGCTTACACGGGCAGGTGCCCCAGCATTTT. It specifies CASSLHGQVPQHF.

This clone was observed at least ten times. The V and J genes are TRBV5-4 and TRBJ2-1, with 8 bases identical to TRBD2. This CDR3 is 16 amino acids long. Trimming took 4 bases from V and 3 from J; bases not matched to a gene: 9. From germline, CDR1 is SGHNT and CDR2 YYREEE (reference sequence). The CDR3 loop is CASSAEGLVGYNEQFF. For the CDR3, the DNA is TGTGCCAGCAGCGCTGAGGGACTAGTGGGCTACAATGAGCAGTTCTTC.

The gene calls are TRBV20-1 and TRBJ2-7, with D perhaps matching TRBD1 (5 bases). V was cut by 3 bases and J by 3 bases, with 9 bases left in between. This CDR3 is 12 amino acids long. Germline V gives CDR1 DFQATT, CDR2 SNEGSKA (reference sequence). CDR3 in DNA: TGCAGTGCTAGTCAGGGTGGCTACGAGCAGTACTTC. Translating it yields CSASQGGYEQYF.

This sequence joins TRBV25-1 and TRBJ1-6; D is undetermined. Germline-derived CDR1 and CDR2 are MGHDK and SYGVNS. The CDR3 covers 14 residues. Trimming shortened V by 4 bases and J by 6 bases, and 10 bases separated the two germline ends. The CDR3 sequence: CASSGSGINSPLHF. The CDR3 DNA sequence: TGTGCCAGCAGTGGCTCCGGGATTAATTCACCCCTCCACTTT.

The chain links TRBV9 to TRBJ2-7, with 7 bases fitting TRBD1. With V trimmed by 0 bases and J by 3 bases, 3 bases remained unmatched. The germline gives CDR1 SGDLS, CDR2 YYNGEE. This CDR3 region has 14 residues. CDR3 loop: CASSVGQGDYEQYF. The CDR3 DNA is TGTGCCAGCAGCGTAGGACAGGGTGACTACGAGCAGTACTTC.

V and J are TRBV6-5 and TRBJ1-2; D is unclear. Trimming removed 8 bases at V and 7 bases at J, with 17 bases between. CDR1 is MNHEY and CDR2 is SVGAGI in the germline V gene. The CDR3 runs to 13 residues. In DNA form, the CDR3 reads TGTGCCAGCTTGCCCACATCTAGCTCTGGCTACACCTTC. Encoded protein: CASLPTSSSGYTF.

The V gene is TRBV19, the J gene TRBJ2-6; D is perhaps TRBD1 (6 bases). This CDR3 is 16 amino acids long. CDR1 and CDR2 (germline): LNHDA, SQIVND (reference sequence). V was shortened by 10 bases and J by 1 base, with 17 bases between the two germline ends. The DNA for the CDR3 is TGTGCCACTGGGGGCGGTCTGCTATCTGGGGCCAACGTCCTGACTTTC. Translating it yields CATGGGLLSGANVLTF.

This clone came up once. The V call is TRBV6-6, the J call TRBJ2-3, with 13 bases matching TRBD2. Germline V CDR1 and CDR2: MNHNY, SVGAGI (reference sequence). The junction had 7 bases not matched to a gene; V was cut back by 5 bases and J by 2 bases. The CDR3 runs to 17 residues. CDR3 DNA: TGTGCCAGCAGTCCCCGGACTAGCGGGGGCCTCACAGATACGCAGTATTTT. It is translated as CASSPRTSGGLTDTQYF.

This clone was detected once. CDR3 sequence: CAGKKTDTQYF. For the CDR3, the DNA is TGTGCCGGTAAAAAGACAGATACGCAGTATTTT. The rearrangement links TRBV30 to TRBJ2-3; the D is unclear. V was pared by 8 bases and J by 3 bases, with 9 bases between. This CDR3 has 11 amino acids. CDR1 is GTSNPN and CDR2 is SVGIG in the germline V gene (reference sequence).

The V gene is TRBV27, the J gene TRBJ2-7; D may be TRBD1 (7 bases). The CDR3 sequence is 14 residues long. With 7 bases removed from V and 4 bases from J, the gap between germline ends came to 17 bases. Germline CDR1 and CDR2: MNHEY and SMNVEV (reference sequence). This CDR3 reads CASTLSAGGYEQYF. CDR3 DNA sequence: TGTGCCAGCACCCTGTCGGCAGGGGGGTACGAGCAGTACTTC.

The J gene is TRBJ1-5, the V gene TRBV6-5; D might be TRBD1 (5 bases). From germline, CDR1 is MNHEY and CDR2 SVGAGI. V was shortened by 6 bases and J by 6 bases, with 9 bases between the two germline ends. This CDR3 comprises 12 residues. The CDR3 spells CASRQGSQPQHF. CDR3 nucleotide sequence: TGTGCCAGCAGGCAGGGAAGTCAGCCCCAGCATTTT.

This clone is a singleton in its sample. The genes are TRBV7-2 and TRBJ1-5; perhaps TRBD1 as D (5 bases). CDR3 length equals 18 residues. Per germline, CDR1 SGHTA and CDR2 FQGNSA. Between the trimmed V and J ends, which lost 5 bases and 3 bases, there was a span of 23 bases. CDR3 residues: CASSAPGPLIDFNQPQHF. CDR3 DNA sequence: TGTGCCAGCAGCGCGCCGGGGCCTCTTATTGACTTCAATCAGCCCCAGCATTTT. The full variable domain, completed using reference TRBV7-2 and TRBJ1-5, is GAGVSQSPSNKVTEKGKDVELRCDPISGHTALYWYRQSLGQGLEFLIYFQGNSAPDKSGLPSDRFSAERTGGSVSTLTIQRTQQEDSAVYLCASSAPGPLIDFNQPQHFGDGTRLSIL.

V gene TRBV5-1 combines with J gene TRBJ2-5; D remains unclear. The germline gives CDR1 SGHRS, CDR2 YFSETQ. Trimming left V 4 bases short and J 2 bases short, with 15 bases between. The CDR3 extends over 15 amino acids. Written as DNA, the CDR3 is TGCGCCAGCAGCGCCGTTCCGGTCCTACAAGAGACCCAGTACTTC. It is translated as CASSAVPVLQETQYF.

The V and J genes are TRBV7-2 and TRBJ2-7, with a tentative D call TRBD2 (7 bases). V was shortened by 2 bases and J by 6 bases, with 14 bases between the two germline ends. This CDR3 is 14 amino acids long. Germline CDR1 is SGHTA and CDR2 is FQGNSA. In DNA form, the CDR3 reads TGTGCCAGCAGCTTATTAGGGGCGGGGGCCGAGCAGTACTTC. Its protein is CASSLLGAGAEQYF.

This rearrangement joins TRBV2 to TRBJ1-5; D is uncertain. CDR3 size: 16 residues. In germline, CDR1 is SNHLY, CDR2 FYNNEI. Trimming removed 0 bases from V and 2 bases from J, with 11 bases in between. CDR3 region: CASSEARPLGNQPQHF. The DNA for the CDR3 is TGTGCCAGCAGTGAAGCTCGACCTTTGGGCAATCAGCCCCAGCATTTT.

The chain combines TRBV4-1 with TRBJ2-5; D gene uncertain. The germline CDR1 and CDR2 sequences are MGHRA and YSYEKL. V was cut by 1 base and J by 2 bases, with 8 bases left in between. This CDR3 contains 14 residues. CDR3 DNA sequence: TGCGCCAGCAGCCAAGGGCACACTCAAGAGACCCAGTACTTC. It yields the protein CASSQGHTQETQYF.

The rearrangement joins TRBV2 to TRBJ1-2; D not resolved. This CDR3 spans 14 amino acids. Trimming took off 2 bases at V and 8 bases at J, with 15 bases between the two ends. CDR1 is SNHLY, CDR2 FYNNEI, per germline. Here the CDR3 reads CASSEIARLAGYTF. CDR3 nucleotide sequence: TGTGCCAGCAGTGAAATAGCCAGACTTGCCGGCTACACCTTC.

The chain couples TRBV6-1 to TRBJ2-1; 9 nucleotides align to TRBD1. Per the germline V gene, CDR1 is MNHNS and CDR2 is SASEGT. The CDR3 is 17 amino acids. J was trimmed by 0 bases and V by 4 bases; bases with no gene match: 7. Here the CDR3 reads CASSARQGVSSYNEQFF. In DNA, the CDR3 is TGTGCCAGCAGTGCTCGACAGGGGGTAAGCTCCTACAATGAGCAGTTCTTC.

The chain recombines TRBV24-1 with TRBJ2-2, with TRBD1 identical over 7 bases. The length of the CDR3 is 17 residues. J was trimmed by 6 bases and V by 5 bases; bases with no gene match: 14. Germline loops: CDR1 KGHDR, CDR2 SFDVKD. The CDR3 nucleotides are TGTGCCACCAGTGTCCCAAAGGGGACAGAAAGTGCCGGGGAGCTGTTTTTT. Translation: CATSVPKGTESAGELFF.

The V gene is TRBV4-3, the J gene TRBJ2-7; the D is unclear. The germline V gene encodes CDR1 LGHNA and CDR2 YSLEER. Trimming left V 1 base short and J 5 bases short, with 12 bases between. The CDR3 contains 14 residues. The CDR3 is CASSQGPIVDEQYF. CDR3 nucleotide sequence: TGCGCCAGCAGCCAAGGACCTATCGTCGACGAGCAGTACTTC.

This rearrangement joins TRBV19 to TRBJ1-5, with D uncertain. This CDR3 is built from 11 residues. V was clipped by 6 bases and J by 3 bases, with 3 bases between them. Germline assignment: CDR1 LNHDA and CDR2 SQIVND (reference sequence). The CDR3 nucleotides are TGTGCCAGTAGCGACAATCAGCCCCAGCATTTT. This translates into CASSDNQPQHF.

The rearrangement uses TRBV5-1 and TRBJ1-2; 8 nucleotides line up with TRBD1. J lost 6 bases, V lost 5 bases, and 12 bases had no gene match. CDR3 length: 15 amino acids. Germline CDR1 reads SGHRS; CDR2 reads YFSETQ. CDR3 residues: CASSQPTGGRDGYTF. CDR3 in DNA: TGCGCCAGCAGTCAACCTACAGGGGGAAGAGATGGCTACACCTTC.